This TCR beta chain was captured by sequencing in a study of cytomegalovirus exposure and HLA in healthy donors. Overall study findings and caveats: Indistinguishability led to the exclusion of some V segments, TRBV6-2 and TRBV6-3 included. Most of the CMV-associated TCR beta chains (in a later analysis) appeared to be HLA-restricted. In a later analysis, specific HLA alleles were associated with under 20,000 TCR beta sequences at a 0.05 false discovery rate.

Turning to this clone: No antigen is known for it.

Amplification used 60 Vbeta primers and 13 Jbeta primers. Repertoires were generated with immunoSEQ multiplex PCR, while TCRdb's copy carries only in-frame clones and drops some. This sample has around 180,000 clones, with about 77% found just once. There are 16 residues in the CDR3. V gave up 3 bases and J gave up 6 bases; unmatched junction bases: 9. CDR1 is KGHSH and CDR2 is LQKENI in the germline V gene. The chain joins TRBV18 to TRBJ1-2, with TRBD1 identical over 11 bases. This TCR derives from a woman in her thirties in good health and CMV-seropositive. The sample comprised PBMCs. CDR3 residues: CASSPGQGAPSDGYTF. CDR3 bases: TGTGCCAGCTCACCCGGACAGGGGGCGCCGTCGGATGGCTACACCTTC.